A single sample is the source of the 32 T cell receptor beta chains below, sequenced in a study of shared clonotypes between healthy human individuals. The table came from immunoSEQ multiplex PCR; TCRdb's copy has only in-frame clones and leaves some out. Here the sample spans 2 million to 2.5 million clones, approximately 94% being singletons. Positive CCR7 selection of CD45RO-negative cells yielded the naive CD8 cells, and terminally differentiated effector memory CD45RA+ cells were excluded. The sequencing input was naive CD8+ T cells from PBMCs. These receptors came from a man younger than 35 in good health. Some clones in this sample may be carry-over from other donors' samples.

The V and J genes are TRBV4-1 and TRBJ2-1, with D perhaps TRBD2 (6 bases). CDR1 is MGHRA and CDR2 is YSYEKL in the germline V gene. Deletions cut 4 bases from V and 9 bases from J, with 22 bases between. The CDR3 loop spans 16 amino acids. The CDR3 here is CASSPRDLLRGSEQFF. In nucleotides, the CDR3 is TGCGCCAGCAGCCCAAGGGACTTACTCCGGGGGAGTGAGCAGTTCTTC.

This sequence joins TRBV10-3 and TRBJ2-5; D gene unclear. The CDR3 loop spans 12 amino acids. V was clipped by 0 bases and J by 4 bases, with 3 bases between them. From germline, CDR1 is ENHRY and CDR2 SYGVKD. CDR3 nucleotide sequence: TGTGCCATCAGTGAGTCGAGAGAGACCCAGTACTTC. The encoded protein is CAISESRETQYF.

J is TRBJ1-1 and V is TRBV13, with D perhaps TRBD1 (6 bases). The V end lost 5 bases, the J end lost 4 bases, and 14 bases lay between the germline ends. Germline loops: CDR1 PRHDT, CDR2 FYEKMQ (reference sequence). The CDR3 contains 14 residues. The CDR3 DNA reads as TGTGCCAGCAGCCTAAGACAGGAGGGCACTGAAGCTTTCTTT. This encodes CASSLRQEGTEAFF. Full variable domain (missing parts from reference TRBV13 and TRBJ1-1): AAGVIQSPRHLIKEKRETATLKCYPIPRHDTVYWYQQGPGQDPQFLISFYEKMQSDKGSIPDRFSAQQFSDYHSELNMSSLELGDSALYFCASSLRQEGTEAFFGQGTRLTVV.

J is TRBJ1-2 and V is TRBV29-1, with 9 bases identical to TRBD1. J gave up 4 bases and V 3 bases, and 9 bases lay outside the gene matches. This CDR3 is built from 15 residues. In germline, CDR1 is SQVTM, CDR2 ANQGSEA. Here the CDR3 DNA reads TGCAGCGTTGAGGGCGGGACAGGGATTACCTATGGCTACACCTTC. Protein product: CSVEGGTGITYGYTF.

In its sample, this clone was seen once. The chain joins TRBV14 to TRBJ1-1; tentative D call: TRBD1 (5 bases). CDR1 SGHDN and CDR2 FVKESK come from the germline V gene. The CDR3 is made up of 16 amino acids. Trimming removed 0 bases at V and 6 bases at J, with 17 bases between. The CDR3 here is CASSQEARENGPEAFF. CDR3 DNA: TGTGCCAGCAGCCAAGAGGCCAGGGAAAATGGTCCTGAAGCTTTCTTT.

The rearrangement uses TRBV19 and TRBJ2-5; 12 nucleotides agree with TRBD2. Germline values: CDR1 LNHDA, CDR2 SQIVND (reference sequence). V gave up 3 bases and J gave up 5 bases; unmatched junction bases: 7. This CDR3 region has 16 residues. CDR3 in amino acids: CASSILAGGDLETQYF. The CDR3 coding sequence is TGTGCCAGTAGTATTCTAGCGGGAGGGGATTTGGAGACCCAGTACTTC.

The chain couples TRBV27 to TRBJ2-2, with 8 bases lining up with TRBD1. Germline lookup yields CDR1 MNHEY and CDR2 SMNVEV (reference sequence). The ends lost 6 bases at V and 1 base at J; junction bases unmatched: 10. The CDR3 extends over 17 amino acids. The CDR3 coding sequence is TGTGCCAGCAGACTGACGAGGGACAGGCAGAACACCGGGGAGCTGTTTTTT. It codes for CASRLTRDRQNTGELFF.

The CDR3 coding sequence is TGTGCCAGCAGCTTAAATGGTTTAAACACTGAAGCTTTCTTT. Protein: CASSLNGLNTEAFF. This chain joins TRBV7-3 and TRBJ1-1, with D hard to call. The CDR3 sequence is 14 residues long. Germline lookup yields CDR1 SGHTA and CDR2 FQGTGA. The V end was cut by 1 base, the J end by 2 bases, with 8 bases between.

The gene calls are TRBV14 and TRBJ2-1; 7 bases line up with TRBD1. From germline, CDR1 is SGHDN and CDR2 FVKESK. The CDR3 is 15 residues long. V gave up 8 bases and J gave up 3 bases; unmatched junction bases: 10. The CDR3 nucleotides read TGTGCCAGCCGGTTAACAGGGGCATACTACAATGAGCAGTTCTTC. It is translated as CASRLTGAYYNEQFF.

This clone showed up just once. The sample has other DNA sequences that encode this CDR3 too. The V and J genes are TRBV4-2 and TRBJ2-2; no clear D gene. The CDR3 contains 12 residues. CDR1 is LGHNA and CDR2 is YNFKEQ in the germline V gene. Trimming took 4 bases from V and 1 from J, leaving 1 base between them. The DNA for the CDR3 is TGTGCCAGCAGCCGGAACACCGGGGAGCTGTTTTTT. Protein product: CASSRNTGELFF.

V gene TRBV9 combines with J gene TRBJ2-1; 10 bases fit TRBD2. The CDR3 contains 15 residues. Germline values: CDR1 SGDLS, CDR2 YYNGEE. The trim removed 3 bases at V and 7 bases at J, leaving 7 bases unmatched. This chain's CDR3 is CASSASGRAWNEQFF. The CDR3 bases are TGTGCCAGCAGCGCCAGCGGGAGGGCCTGGAATGAGCAGTTCTTC. The variable domain in full, completed from reference TRBV9 and TRBJ2-1, reads DSGVTQTPKHLITATGQRVTLRCSPRSGDLSVYWYQQSLDQGLQFLIQYYNGEERAKGNILERFSAQQFPDLHSELNLSSLELGDSALYFCASSASGRAWNEQFFGPGTRLTVL.

The V gene is TRBV5-6, the J gene TRBJ2-7; TRBD2 aligns across 7 bases. The ends lost 2 bases at V and 7 bases at J; junction bases unmatched: 3. The germline CDR1 and CDR2 sequences are SGHDT and YYEEEE. This CDR3 spans 12 amino acids. CDR3 in DNA: TGTGCCAGCAGCTTAGGGGAGGGTGAGCAGTACTTC. It specifies CASSLGEGEQYF.

This sequence joins TRBV4-1 and TRBJ2-3, with 11 bases matching TRBD2. V lost 4 bases, J lost 2 bases, and 5 bases stayed unmatched. The germline V gene encodes CDR1 MGHRA and CDR2 YSYEKL. The CDR3 runs to 16 residues. The CDR3 sequence: CASSLTSGNPTDTQYF. CDR3 nucleotide sequence: TGCGCCAGCAGCCTGACTAGCGGGAACCCCACAGATACGCAGTATTTT.

The rearrangement joins TRBV2 to TRBJ2-7; D is unresolved. Germline V gives CDR1 SNHLY, CDR2 FYNNEI. Trimming cost V 3 bases and J 2 bases, with 11 bases left between them. This CDR3 comprises 14 residues. For the CDR3, the DNA is TGTGCCAGCAGTGATCCTGACACGCCCTACGAGCAGTACTTC. Its translation is CASSDPDTPYEQYF.

In regard to this clone: Other nucleotide sequences from this sample produce the same CDR3. CDR3 sequence: CASSRTGELFF. In nucleotides, the CDR3 is TGTGCCAGCAGCAGAACCGGGGAGCTGTTTTTT. This chain connects TRBV27 to TRBJ2-2, with unresolved D. Germline CDR1 reads MNHEY; CDR2 reads SMNVEV (reference sequence). This CDR3 spans 11 amino acids. V was clipped by 6 bases and J by 5 bases, with 4 bases between them.

The CDR3 DNA reads TGTGCCAGCAGCCGCACGAAGAACACTGAAGCTTTCTTT. This codes for CASSRTKNTEAFF. The chain carries TRBV11-2 and TRBJ1-1, with unresolved D. The V gene lost 5 bases and the J gene lost 1 base, with 8 bases spanning the gap. Germline CDR1 is SGHAT and CDR2 is FQNNGV. CDR3 length: 13 residues. The entire variable domain, with the rest obtained from reference TRBV11-2 and TRBJ1-1, is as follows: EAGVAQSPRYKIIEKRQSVAFWCNPISGHATLYWYQQILGQGPKLLIQFQNNGVVDDSQLPKDRFSAERLKGVDSTLKIQPAKLEDSAVYLCASSRTKNTEAFFGQGTRLTVV.

The J gene is TRBJ1-4, the V gene TRBV7-9, with 8 nucleotides matching TRBD1. This CDR3 comprises 17 residues. CDR1 is SEHNR, CDR2 FQNEAQ, per germline (reference sequence). Trimming took 5 bases from V and 2 from J; bases not matched to a gene: 10. CDR3 DNA sequence: TGTGCCAGCAGCAACACAGGGGGAGGTTGGACTAATGAAAAACTGTTTTTT. Its protein product is CASSNTGGGWTNEKLFF.

J is TRBJ2-2 and V is TRBV13; the D gene is possibly TRBD2 (5 bases). This CDR3 region has 15 residues. V was clipped by 0 bases and J by 8 bases, with 13 bases between them. Germline CDR1 is PRHDT and CDR2 is FYEKMQ (reference sequence). The CDR3 DNA follows: TGTGCCAGCAGCTTAGGCGTTCGGGGAAGGGGGGAGCTGTTTTTT. The encoded protein is CASSLGVRGRGELFF.

The chain is built from TRBV7-9 and TRBJ2-2, with TRBD2 identical over 7 bases. Germline loops: CDR1 SEHNR, CDR2 FQNEAQ (reference sequence). This CDR3 has 14 amino acids. After removal of 8 bases from V and 2 bases from J, the junction contained 5 bases not matched to a gene. The CDR3 nucleotides are TGTGCCAGCCAGGCTAGCGGTAACACCGGGGAGCTGTTTTTT. It codes for CASQASGNTGELFF. Using reference TRBV7-9 and TRBJ2-2 for the parts outside the CDR3, the full variable domain is DTGVSQNPRHKITKRGQNVTFRCDPISEHNRLYWYRQTLGQGPEFLTYFQNEAQLEKSRLLSDRFSAERPKGSFSTLEIQRTEQGDSAMYLCASQASGNTGELFFGEGSRLTVL.

The rearrangement uses TRBV7-6 and TRBJ2-2; D is possibly TRBD1 (6 bases). The CDR3 length is 13 residues. Germline loops: CDR1 SGHVS, CDR2 FNYEAQ. The germline V and J ends were trimmed by 4 bases and 6 bases, with 9 bases remaining between them. CDR3 DNA: TGTGCCAGCAGCTCTTGGACAGCCGGGGAGCTGTTTTTT. The encoded protein is CASSSWTAGELFF.

A word on this clone: Other DNA sequences within the sample encode an identical CDR3. The V and J genes are TRBV6-5 and TRBJ2-7, with D uncertain. Looked up from germline, CDR1 is MNHEY and CDR2 is SVGAGI. V was pared by 2 bases and J by 5 bases, with 4 bases between. The CDR3 runs to 11 residues. The CDR3, as DNA: TGTGCCAGCAGTTACGGGGACGAGCAGTACTTC. The encoded protein is CASSYGDEQYF.

This clone has a handful of counts. The sample contains more than one DNA sequence encoding this CDR3. V gene TRBV9 combines with J gene TRBJ1-5, with D possibly matching TRBD1 (5 bases). Germline V CDR1 and CDR2: SGDLS, YYNGEE. V lost 0 bases, J lost 1 base, and 5 bases lay in between. The CDR3 sequence is 14 residues long. The CDR3 loop is CASSVGGSNQPQHF. The CDR3, as DNA: TGTGCCAGCAGCGTAGGGGGGAGCAATCAGCCCCAGCATTTT.

The chain carries TRBV28 and TRBJ2-3; D is possibly TRBD2 (6 bases). Germline loops: CDR1 MDHEN, CDR2 SYDVKM. V was cut by 5 bases and J by 6 bases, with 18 bases left in between. This CDR3 is built from 15 residues. CDR3 residues: CASSPTGLDEDTQYF. The DNA of the CDR3 is TGTGCCAGCAGTCCTACGGGACTGGACGAGGATACGCAGTATTTT.

V is TRBV5-6 and J is TRBJ2-7; D uncertain. CDR3 size: 13 residues. Germline CDR1 is SGHDT and CDR2 is YYEEEE. Trimming removed 2 bases from V and 2 bases from J, with 8 bases in between. The CDR3 sequence: CASSFSAPYEQYF. The CDR3 DNA follows: TGTGCCAGCAGCTTTTCCGCACCCTACGAGCAGTACTTC.

The chain carries TRBV7-9 and TRBJ1-1; 7 nucleotides match TRBD1. The germline gives CDR1 SEHNR, CDR2 FQNEAQ (reference sequence). The J segment lost 0 bases and the V segment lost 5 bases, leaving 6 bases of the junction unmatched. CDR3 length equals 15 residues. The CDR3 DNA follows: TGTGCCAGCAGCACTCCGGGACAGATGAACACTGAAGCTTTCTTT. Encoded protein: CASSTPGQMNTEAFF.

V and J are TRBV2 and TRBJ2-7; TRBD2 matches at 7 bases. This CDR3 has 13 amino acids. V gave up 7 bases and J gave up 2 bases; unmatched junction bases: 5. CDR1 is SNHLY and CDR2 is FYNNEI in the germline V gene. This CDR3 is CASMGGRAYEQYF. For the CDR3, the DNA is TGTGCCAGCATGGGCGGGAGAGCCTACGAGCAGTACTTC.

The CDR3 loop is CASSPQTSGIADTQYF. The DNA of the CDR3 is TGTGCCAGCAGCCCACAGACTAGCGGGATCGCAGATACGCAGTATTTT. This chain links TRBV7-7 with TRBJ2-3, with TRBD2 matching over 11 bases. With V trimmed by 5 bases and J by 4 bases, 8 bases remained unmatched. CDR3 size: 16 residues. Germline-derived CDR1 and CDR2 are SSHAT and FNYEAQ (reference sequence).

The chain joins TRBV19 to TRBJ1-1; no clear D. V shed 7 bases and J shed 1 base, with 7 bases lying between them. In germline, CDR1 is LNHDA, CDR2 SQIVND (reference sequence). This CDR3 has 12 amino acids. The DNA for the CDR3 is TGTGCCAGTATTTGGGGGAACACTGAAGCTTTCTTT. It yields the protein CASIWGNTEAFF.

This rearrangement joins TRBV27 to TRBJ2-7, with D possibly TRBD1 on 6 matching bases. V dropped 5 bases and J dropped 0 bases, with 14 bases sitting between them. Germline V gene data show CDR1 as MNHEY and CDR2 as SMNVEV (reference sequence). This CDR3 has 15 amino acids. Here the CDR3 reads CASSPGQRSSYEQYF. CDR3 DNA: TGTGCCAGCAGTCCAGGACAGAGGAGCTCCTACGAGCAGTACTTC.

The rearrangement links TRBV27 to TRBJ1-5; 11 bases agree with TRBD1. The V gene end was trimmed by 4 bases and the J gene end by 5 bases; junction bases not matched to a gene: 7. CDR1 and CDR2 (germline): MNHEY, SMNVEV (reference sequence). This CDR3 has 16 residues. The CDR3 coding sequence is TGTGCCAGCAGTTCGGGACAGGGGGTTCCTGATCAGCCCCAGCATTTT. This encodes CASSSGQGVPDQPQHF.

The rearrangement links TRBV7-9 to TRBJ2-7; no clear D. Germline V gene sequence: CDR1 SEHNR, CDR2 FQNEAQ (reference sequence). The CDR3 has 12 residues. V gave up 3 bases and J gave up 6 bases, with 9 bases separating them. The CDR3 coding sequence is TGTGCCAGCAGCTTCCCCCGGTCCGAGCAGTACTTC. Translation gives CASSFPRSEQYF. The full variable domain, completed using reference TRBV7-9 and TRBJ2-7, is DTGVSQNPRHKITKRGQNVTFRCDPISEHNRLYWYRQTLGQGPEFLTYFQNEAQLEKSRLLSDRFSAERPKGSFSTLEIQRTEQGDSAMYLCASSFPRSEQYFGPGTRLTVT.

This rearrangement joins TRBV27 to TRBJ1-1, with TRBD1 as a possible D gene (6 bases). Germline V gene data show CDR1 as MNHEY and CDR2 as SMNVEV (reference sequence). The CDR3 is 16 residues long. Trimming cost V 5 bases and J 3 bases, with 19 bases left between them. The CDR3 region is CASSPMRGRIHTEAFF. CDR3 sequence (DNA): TGTGCCAGCAGTCCTATGCGGGGGCGCATTCACACTGAAGCTTTCTTT.